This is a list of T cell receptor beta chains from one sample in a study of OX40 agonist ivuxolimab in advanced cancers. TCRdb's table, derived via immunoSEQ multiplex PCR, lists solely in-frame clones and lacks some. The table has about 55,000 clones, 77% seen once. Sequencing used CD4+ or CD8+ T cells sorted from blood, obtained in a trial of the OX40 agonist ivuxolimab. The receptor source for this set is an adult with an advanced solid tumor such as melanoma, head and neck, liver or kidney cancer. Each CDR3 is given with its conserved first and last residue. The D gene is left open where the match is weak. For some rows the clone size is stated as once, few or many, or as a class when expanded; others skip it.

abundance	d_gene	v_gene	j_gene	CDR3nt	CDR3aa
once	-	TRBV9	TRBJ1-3	TGTGCCAGCAGCGTATCCGTCGGGGAATCTGGAAACACCATATATTTT	CASSVSVGESGNTIYF
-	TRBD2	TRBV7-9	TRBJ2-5	TGTGCCAGCAGCCCGGGGCGTGGGCTAGCGGGAGTGACGCGAGAGACCCAGTACTTC	CASSPGRGLAGVTRETQYF
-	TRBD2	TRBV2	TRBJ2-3	TGTGCCAGTGGAGGGAGTAGCGGGGGGCTGCGCACAGATACGCAGTATTTT	CASGGSSGGLRTDTQYF
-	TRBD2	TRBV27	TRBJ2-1	TGTGCCAGCTTGAGACTAGCGGACGGAGATCTCTCCTACAATGAGCAGTTCTTC	CASLRLADGDLSYNEQFF
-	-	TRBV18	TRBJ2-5	TGTGCCAGCTCCCTTCAACTAGGCACCTGGGCCCAGTACTTC	CASSLQLGTWAQYF
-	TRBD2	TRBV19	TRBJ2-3	TGTGCCAGTAGTATAGACTATTTCTTGGGCGGGAGCAGTCAAGATACGCAGTATTTT	CASSIDYFLGGSSQDTQYF
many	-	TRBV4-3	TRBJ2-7	TGCGCCAGCAGCCATTCGACGGCACAGGGAGGAGGCGAGCAGTACTTC	CASSHSTAQGGGEQYF
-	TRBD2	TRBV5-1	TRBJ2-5	TGCGCCAGCAGAACGGGAGGGGGTGAGACCCAGTACTTC	CASRTGGGETQYF
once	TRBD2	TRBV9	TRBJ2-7	TGTGCCAGCAGCCCTCGGACTAGCGGGAGATACGAGCAGTACTTC	CASSPRTSGRYEQYF
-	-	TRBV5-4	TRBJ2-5	TGTGCCAGCAGCGTCCGGGACGGAGAGACCCAGTACTTC	CASSVRDGETQYF
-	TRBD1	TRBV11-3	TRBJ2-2	TGTGCCAGCAGCGCCGGGACAGGGATTTTCACCGGGGAGCTGTTTTTT	CASSAGTGIFTGELFF
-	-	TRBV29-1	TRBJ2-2	TGCAGCGTCAGGACAGCTTACACCGGGGAGCTGTTTTTT	CSVRTAYTGELFF
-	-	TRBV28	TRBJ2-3	TGTGCCAGCAGTGACCCTCTCGGGGGAAGGACAGATACGCAGTATTTT	CASSDPLGGRTDTQYF
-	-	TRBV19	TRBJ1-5	TGTGCCAGTACCTATGGGGGAGGGGGAAAGAATCAGCCCCAGCATTTT	CASTYGGGGKNQPQHF
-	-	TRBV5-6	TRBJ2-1	TGTGCCAGCACCCAAGACTGGGTCTCCTACAATGAGCAGTTCTTC	CASTQDWVSYNEQFF
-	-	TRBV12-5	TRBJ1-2	TGTGCTAGTGGTAAGACCAGGTTGAGGGGCTACACCTTC	CASGKTRLRGYTF
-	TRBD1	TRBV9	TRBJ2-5	TGTGCCAGCAACTCCGGGACAGGGGGGGAGACCCAGTACTTC	CASNSGTGGETQYF
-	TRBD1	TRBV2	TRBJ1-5	TGTGCCAGCAGGACAGGGGGCGGTCAGCCCCAGCATTTT	CASRTGGGQPQHF
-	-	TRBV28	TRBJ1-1	TGTGCCAGCAGTTTAGGAGGCGGCCGAACTGAAGCTTTCTTT	CASSLGGGRTEAFF
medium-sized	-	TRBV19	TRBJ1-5	TGTGCCAGTAGTATAGCGTCAGGGATTAATCAGCCCCAGCATTTT	CASSIASGINQPQHF
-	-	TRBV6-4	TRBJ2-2	TGTGCCAGCAGTGACAATCCGCCGCCGAACACCGGGGAGCTGTTTTTT	CASSDNPPPNTGELFF
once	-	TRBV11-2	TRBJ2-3	TGTGCCAGCAGCCCGCTCTCCAGGGGCGGGTTAGGCACAGATACGCAGTATTTT	CASSPLSRGGLGTDTQYF
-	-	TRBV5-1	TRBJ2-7	TGCGCCAGCAGCTTGACTTCTGTCTACGAGCAGTACTTC	CASSLTSVYEQYF
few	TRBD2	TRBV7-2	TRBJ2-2	TGTGCCAGCAGCGGGACTAGCGGGAGGAACACCGGGGAGCTGTTTTTT	CASSGTSGRNTGELFF
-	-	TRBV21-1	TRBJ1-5	TGTGCCAGCAGCAAAGGGGGCCAGCCCCAGCATTTT	CASSKGGQPQHF
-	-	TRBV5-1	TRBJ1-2	TGCGCCAGCAGGGAGGTGACAGTCTATGGCTACACCTTC	CASREVTVYGYTF
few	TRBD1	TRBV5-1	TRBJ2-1	TGCGCCAGCAAATGGGACAGGGGGTCGTCTGGTCAGTTCTTC	CASKWDRGSSGQFF
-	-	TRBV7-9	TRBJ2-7	TGTGCCAGCAGCCGAGGGGGAACGGGGGAGCAGTACTTC	CASSRGGTGEQYF
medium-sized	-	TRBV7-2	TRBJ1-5	TGTGCCAGCAGCTTAGGAGGCTTTGGGGGATATCAGCCCCAGCATTTT	CASSLGGFGGYQPQHF
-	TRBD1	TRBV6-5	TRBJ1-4	TGTGCCAGCAGTTACCGGGACAGTAATGAAAAACTGTTTTTT	CASSYRDSNEKLFF
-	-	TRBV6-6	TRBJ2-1	TGTGCCAGCAGTTACCTTAATGAGCAGTTCTTC	CASSYLNEQFF
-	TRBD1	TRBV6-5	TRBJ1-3	TGTGCCAGCAGTTGGACAGGGCGATCTGGAAACACCATATATTTT	CASSWTGRSGNTIYF
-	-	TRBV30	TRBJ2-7	TGTGCCTGGAGTGTAGGGCCTTACGAGCAGTACTTC	CAWSVGPYEQYF
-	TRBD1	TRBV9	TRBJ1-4	TGTGCCAGCAGCGCAGGGGACAGCGCAACTAATGAAAAACTGTTTTTT	CASSAGDSATNEKLFF
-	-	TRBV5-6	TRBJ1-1	TGTGCCAGCAGCTTGGCGGCAGCCCCGAACACTGAAGCTTTCTTT	CASSLAAAPNTEAFF
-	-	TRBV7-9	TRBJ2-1	TGTGCCAGCAGCTTATGGATTAGAGGGTCCGGGGATGAGCAGTTCTTC	CASSLWIRGSGDEQFF
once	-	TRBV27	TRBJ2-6	TGTGCCAGCAGTTCGGGATTCACTGGGGCCAACGTCCTGACTTTC	CASSSGFTGANVLTF
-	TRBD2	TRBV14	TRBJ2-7	TGTGCCAGCAGCCGACCGGGACTAGCGCACACCGGCGAGCAGTACTTC	CASSRPGLAHTGEQYF
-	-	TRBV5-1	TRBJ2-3	TGCGCCAGCAGCTTTATTGTGGCTAGCACAGATACGCAGTATTTT	CASSFIVASTDTQYF
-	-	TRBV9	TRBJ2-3	TGTGCCAGCAGCGTAGGGACGTACCTCACAGATACGCAGTATTTT	CASSVGTYLTDTQYF
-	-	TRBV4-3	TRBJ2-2	TGCGCCAGCAGCCTAGGGGGTTCGAACACCGGGGAGCTGTTTTTT	CASSLGGSNTGELFF
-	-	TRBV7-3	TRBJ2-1	TGTGCCAGCAGCTTAGGGCGTAACACCTACAATGAGCAGTTCTTC	CASSLGRNTYNEQFF
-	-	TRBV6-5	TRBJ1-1	TGTGCCAGCAGCAAGGAAACTAACACTGAAGCTTTCTTT	CASSKETNTEAFF
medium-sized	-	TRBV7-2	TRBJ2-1	TGTGCCAGCAGCTTAGGGAGTAGCTCCTACAATGAGCAGTTCTTC	CASSLGSSSYNEQFF
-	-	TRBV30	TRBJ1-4	TGTGCCTGGAGCCCATCGACAGTTAATGAAAAACTGTTTTTT	CAWSPSTVNEKLFF
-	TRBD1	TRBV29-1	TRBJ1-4	TGCAGCGTGGGCGCCGGGACAGCTAATGAAAAACTGTTTTTT	CSVGAGTANEKLFF